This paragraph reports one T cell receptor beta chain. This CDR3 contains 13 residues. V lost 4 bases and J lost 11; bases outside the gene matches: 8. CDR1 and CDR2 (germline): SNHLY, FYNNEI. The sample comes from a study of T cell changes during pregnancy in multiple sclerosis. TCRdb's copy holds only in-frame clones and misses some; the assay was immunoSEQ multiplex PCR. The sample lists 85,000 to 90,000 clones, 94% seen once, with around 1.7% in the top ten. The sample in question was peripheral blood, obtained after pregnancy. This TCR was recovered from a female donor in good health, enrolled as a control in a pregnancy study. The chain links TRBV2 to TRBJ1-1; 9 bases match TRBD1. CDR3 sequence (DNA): TGTGCCAGCAGTGGGGGACAGGGTCTGTTGGCTTTCTTT. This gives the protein CASSGGQGLLAFF. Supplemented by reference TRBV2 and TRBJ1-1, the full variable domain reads EPEVTQTPSHQVTQMGQEVILRCVPISNHLYFYWYRQILGQKVEFLVSFYNNEISEKSEIFDDQFSVERPDGSNFTLKIRSTKLEDSAMYFCASSGGQGLLAFFGQGTRLTVV.